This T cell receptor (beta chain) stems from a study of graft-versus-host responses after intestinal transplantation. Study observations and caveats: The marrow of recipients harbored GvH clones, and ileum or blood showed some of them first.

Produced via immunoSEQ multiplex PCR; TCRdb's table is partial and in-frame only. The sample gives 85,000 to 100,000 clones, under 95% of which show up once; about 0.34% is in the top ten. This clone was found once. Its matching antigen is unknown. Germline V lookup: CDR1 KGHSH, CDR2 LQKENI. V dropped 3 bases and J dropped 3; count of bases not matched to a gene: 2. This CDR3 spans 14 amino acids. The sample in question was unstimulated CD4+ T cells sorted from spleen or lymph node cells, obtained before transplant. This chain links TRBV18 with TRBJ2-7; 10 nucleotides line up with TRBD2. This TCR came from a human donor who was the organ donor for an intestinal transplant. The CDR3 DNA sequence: TGTGCCAGCTCACCTAGCGGGAGGAACTACGAGCAGTACTTC. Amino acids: CASSPSGRNYEQYF.